This entry lists 21 T cell receptor beta chains sequenced from one sample in a study of cytomegalovirus exposure and HLA in healthy donors. The PCR made use of 60 Vbeta and 13 Jbeta primers. Here immunoSEQ multiplex PCR was the method, and the copy in TCRdb shows in-frame clones only, minus some. The sample yields about 94,000 clones, 78% seen once. Input material: PBMCs. All receptors derive from a woman aged 55-70 years in good health and CMV-seronegative.

V gene TRBV5-1 combines with J gene TRBJ1-1; D is unclear. The CDR3 spans 13 residues. Between the trimmed V and J ends, which lost 7 bases and 2 bases, there was a span of 12 bases. Germline lookup yields CDR1 SGHRS and CDR2 YFSETQ. For the CDR3, the DNA is TGCGCCAGCGCTCCCCAGATTAACACTGAAGCTTTCTTT. Protein: CASAPQINTEAFF.

The chain recombines TRBV30 with TRBJ1-2; TRBD1 matches at 9 bases. V dropped 2 bases and J dropped 4; count of bases not matched to a gene: 5. Germline CDR1 GTSNPN, CDR2 SVGIG (reference sequence). The CDR3 covers 14 residues. Written as DNA, the CDR3 is TGTGCCTGGAGTCTAATACAGGGGGCCTATGGCTACACCTTC. This codes for CAWSLIQGAYGYTF.

This clone was recorded a few times. The CDR3 spells CASSLSGRGYEQYF. In DNA form, the CDR3 reads TGTGCCAGCAGTCTTAGCGGGAGGGGATACGAGCAGTACTTC. This sequence joins TRBV6-1 and TRBJ2-7, with TRBD2 matching over 11 bases. This CDR3 region has 14 residues. The V segment lost 5 bases and the J segment 4 bases; nucleotides outside the gene matches: 4. Germline V CDR1 and CDR2: MNHNS, SASEGT.

V usage is TRBV7-9 and J usage is TRBJ2-7; TRBD1 matches at 7 bases. Germline CDR1 SEHNR, CDR2 FQNEAQ (reference sequence). V trimming: 5 bases; J trimming: 2 bases; junction bases outside the gene matches: 15. The CDR3 length is 17 residues. CDR3: CASSPQSGDRRTYEQYF. CDR3 coding DNA: TGTGCCAGCAGCCCGCAGTCAGGGGACAGAAGAACCTACGAGCAGTACTTC.

V is TRBV11-2 and J is TRBJ1-4, with D possibly matching TRBD1 (6 bases). The germline CDR1 and CDR2 sequences are SGHAT and FQNNGV. The CDR3 length is 15 residues. The V end lost 1 base, the J end lost 4 bases, and 10 bases lay between the germline ends. The CDR3 DNA sequence: TGTGCCAGCAGCTTAGGCGGACAGATTAATGAAAAACTGTTTTTT. Its protein product is CASSLGGQINEKLFF.

The chain uses TRBV10-1 and TRBJ2-1; 9 bases line up with TRBD1. CDR3 size: 14 residues. Trimming at V came to 10 bases and at J to 2 bases, leaving 6 bases not matched to a gene. Germline CDR1 is WNHNN and CDR2 is SYGVQD (reference sequence). The CDR3 DNA follows: TGCGCCACTTCACAGGGGGCCACCTACAATGAGCAGTTCTTC. Translated, it gives CATSQGATYNEQFF.

The chain has TRBV5-6 and TRBJ1-2; 7 nucleotides match TRBD1. Losses at the gene ends were 0 bases for V and 4 bases for J; bases not matched to a gene: 9. CDR3 length equals 16 residues. Germline V lookup: CDR1 SGHDT, CDR2 YYEEEE. The CDR3 region is CASSLAVGGTLYGYTF. The CDR3 DNA is TGTGCCAGCAGCTTGGCGGTAGGGGGCACTCTCTATGGCTACACCTTC.

This clone was detected only once. This chain uses TRBV28 with TRBJ2-3; 7 nucleotides agree with TRBD1. With V trimmed by 7 bases and J by 3 bases, 4 bases remained unmatched. The V gene's germline CDR1 is MDHEN and CDR2 SYDVKM. The CDR3 contains 13 residues. CDR3 nucleotides: TGTGCCAGCACCCGGGACAGTACAGATACGCAGTATTTT. It translates to CASTRDSTDTQYF.

This clone was counted once. The chain recombines TRBV6-6 with TRBJ1-2; 10 nucleotides agree with TRBD1. V lost 7 bases and J lost 2; bases outside the gene matches: 10. Germline V lookup: CDR1 MNHNY, CDR2 SVGAGI (reference sequence). The CDR3 has 16 amino acids. CDR3 coding DNA: TGTGCCAGCACCGACGGGACAGGGGTTGTCAACTATGGCTACACCTTC. Translated, it gives CASTDGTGVVNYGYTF.

This chain uses TRBV6-5 with TRBJ1-1, with D possibly being TRBD1 (5 bases). The CDR3 extends over 15 amino acids. V lost 3 bases to trimming and J lost 1 base, with 12 bases between them. Per the germline V gene, CDR1 is MNHEY and CDR2 is SVGAGI. The CDR3 here is CASSYEAQGNTEAFF. The CDR3 DNA reads TGTGCCAGCAGTTATGAAGCCCAGGGGAACACTGAAGCTTTCTTT.

This rearrangement joins TRBV5-1 to TRBJ1-5; 7 positions match TRBD1. Germline assignment: CDR1 SGHRS and CDR2 YFSETQ. Losses at the gene ends were 0 bases for V and 8 bases for J; bases not matched to a gene: 8. This CDR3 spans 15 amino acids. DNA for the CDR3: TGCGCCAGCAGCTTGGGACAGGGACGTATGGAGCCCCAGCATTTT. Its translation: CASSLGQGRMEPQHF. The whole variable domain, filled in from reference TRBV5-1 and TRBJ1-5, reads KAGVTQTPRYLIKTRGQQVTLSCSPISGHRSVSWYQQTPGQGLQFLFEYFSETQRNKGNFPGRFSGRQFSNSRSEMNVSTLELGDSALYLCASSLGQGRMEPQHFGDGTRLSIL.

The chain joins TRBV4-3 to TRBJ2-7, with 7 bases identical to TRBD1. Germline V CDR1 and CDR2: LGHNA, YSLEER. The CDR3 totals 15 residues. V lost 1 base to trimming and J lost 3 bases; unmatched junction nucleotides: 6. The CDR3 region has the DNA TGCGCCAGCAGCCAAGCTTCACAGGGGAACTACGAGCAGTACTTC. Its translation is CASSQASQGNYEQYF.

DNA of the CDR3: TGTGCCAGCAGTGAAGAATTTGCTAGCGGGGGACCACTAGCCAAAAACATTCAGTACTTC. Its protein product is CASSEEFASGGPLAKNIQYF. The V call is TRBV6-1, the J call TRBJ2-4, with 10 bases matching TRBD2. The length of the CDR3 is 20 residues. In germline, CDR1 is MNHNS, CDR2 SASEGT. The ends lost 1 base at V and 0 bases at J; junction bases unmatched: 12.

The chain recombines TRBV4-3 with TRBJ1-1; D gene ambiguous. Germline CDR1 and CDR2: LGHNA and YSLEER. This CDR3 contains 14 residues. V shed 0 bases and J shed 9 bases, with 14 bases lying between them. The DNA for the CDR3 is TGCGCCAGCAGCCAAGATCGTCGAGGGAGACAAGCTTTCTTT. Its protein product is CASSQDRRGRQAFF.

This clone was seen a handful of times. The chain is built from TRBV19 and TRBJ1-1; TRBD1 agrees at 7 bases. Germline V gene lookup returns CDR1 LNHDA and CDR2 SQIVND (reference sequence). CDR3 length: 11 amino acids. The V segment lost 7 bases and the J segment 7 bases; nucleotides outside the gene matches: 3. The CDR3 loop is CASIGTVEAFF. As DNA, the CDR3 is TGTGCCAGTATTGGGACAGTTGAAGCTTTCTTT.

The rearrangement joins TRBV19 to TRBJ2-1; 11 bases are shared with TRBD2. The germline CDR1 and CDR2 sequences are LNHDA and SQIVND (reference sequence). J gave up 6 bases and V 7 bases, and 8 bases lay outside the gene matches. There are 15 residues in the CDR3. The CDR3, as DNA: TGTGCCAGTAATTTACTAGCGGGAGTCTCCAATGAGCAGTTCTTC. Protein: CASNLLAGVSNEQFF.

The V gene is TRBV2, the J gene TRBJ2-7, with D tentatively TRBD1 (5 bases). This CDR3 spans 15 amino acids. Germline loops: CDR1 SNHLY, CDR2 FYNNEI. Trimming took off 2 bases at V and 0 bases at J, with 11 bases between the two ends. This CDR3 is CASSEYPGRSYEQYF. The CDR3 DNA reads TGTGCCAGCAGTGAATATCCAGGGCGCTCCTACGAGCAGTACTTC.

The rearrangement links TRBV7-9 to TRBJ1-3, with D possibly matching TRBD1 (6 bases). The CDR3 is 14 amino acids. Germline V lookup: CDR1 SEHNR, CDR2 FQNEAQ (reference sequence). V lost 7 bases and J 6 bases, leaving 16 bases between the germline ends. As DNA, the CDR3 is TGTGCCAGCATCCTGACAGGAGGAACAAACACCATATATTTT. This sequence encodes CASILTGGTNTIYF.

This clone was recorded a few times. CDR3 nucleotide sequence: TGTGCCAGCAGCTTCGAGGGGGTGAGGGGCTACACCTTC. Translated: CASSFEGVRGYTF. The rearrangement uses TRBV5-6 and TRBJ1-2; D perhaps matches TRBD1 (6 bases). Trimming left V 2 bases short and J 8 bases short, with 13 bases between. The CDR3 contains 13 residues. In germline, CDR1 is SGHDT, CDR2 YYEEEE.

The chain combines TRBV6-1 with TRBJ1-5; maybe TRBD1 (6 bases). Germline V gene sequence: CDR1 MNHNS, CDR2 SASEGT. Trimming shortened V by 2 bases and J by 3 bases, and 14 bases separated the two germline ends. The CDR3 has 16 amino acids. CDR3 residues: CASSETGGAFNQPQHF. Written as DNA, the CDR3 is TGTGCCAGCAGTGAAACGGGGGGCGCATTCAATCAGCCCCAGCATTTT.

The CDR3 is CASSSPPTGTYEQYF. The CDR3 DNA is TGTGCCAGCAGTTCCCCCCCGACAGGGACCTACGAGCAGTACTTC. This chain joins TRBV28 and TRBJ2-7; 7 bases are shared with TRBD1. The CDR3 runs to 15 residues. The germline gives CDR1 MDHEN, CDR2 SYDVKM. V shed 4 bases and J 2 bases; nucleotides not matched to a gene: 8.